This TCR beta chain was sequenced for a study of identical twins. This CDR3 has 13 residues. Per germline, CDR1 MGHDK and CDR2 SYGVNS. Between the trimmed V and J ends, which lost 5 bases and 4 bases, there was a span of 11 bases. This clonotype has just a few counts. Its antigen is unidentified. From the 5' RACE reads, TCRdb called clonotypes with MiXCR, one entry per CDR3 protein. Here the sample spans roughly 1,500,000 distinct CDR3 sequences, around a third being singletons. No donor was unhealthy or non-Caucasian. Overall study results and limits: The more abundant beta clonotypes in cord blood had fewer insertions, and memory repertoires did not show this.

The genes are TRBV25-1 and TRBJ1-2; possibly TRBD1 for D (6 bases). The sample consisted of cord blood. The sequence derives from a newborn girl in good health. This CDR3 reads CASSRRDIYGYTF. The CDR3 region has the DNA TGTGCCAGCAGTCGACGGGACATCTATGGCTACACCTTC.